A selection of T cell receptor beta chains follows, all from one sample in a study of blood T cell repertoires in COVID-19. Clones were read by immunoSEQ multiplex PCR, and TCRdb kept only the in-frame ones, dropping some. The sample shows tens of thousands of clones, around 90% of them seen only once. The sample comprised peripheral blood. The receptors derive from a man between 70 and 80 years old with acute or convalescent COVID-19. Each CDR3 is given with its conserved first and last residue. The D gene is left open where the match is weak. A clone size is listed for some rows: how often the clone was seen (once, few, many), or a class if it is expanded.

v_gene	j_gene	abundance	d_gene	CDR3aa	CDR3nt
TRBV3-1/TRBV3-2	TRBJ2-7	.	.	CASSRLAAEQYF	TGTGCCAGCAGCCGATTAGCGGCCGAGCAGTACTTC
TRBV5-1	TRBJ2-1	.	TRBD2	CASSLGTSHGEQFF	TGCGCCAGCAGCTTGGGGACTAGCCACGGTGAGCAGTTCTTC
TRBV6-1	TRBJ1-6	.	.	CASSGQSGHYNSPLHF	TGTGCCAGCAGTGGTCAGTCGGGACACTATAATTCACCCCTCCACTTT
TRBV29-1	TRBJ2-7	once	TRBD1	CSVQGQGSYEQYF	TGCAGCGTTCAGGGACAGGGATCCTACGAGCAGTACTTC
TRBV7-8	TRBJ2-2	.	.	CASSQRGFSVFF	TGTGCCAGCAGCCAAAGGGGGTTCAGTGTCTTTTTT
TRBV6-1	TRBJ1-1	few	.	CASSDARVQGNTEAFF	TGTGCCAGCAGTGACGCTAGGGTCCAGGGGAACACTGAAGCTTTCTTT
TRBV28	TRBJ1-4	.	.	CASSTTSLAAATNEKLFF	TGTGCCAGCAGTACCACATCCCTAGCGGCCGCAACTAATGAAAAACTGTTTTTT
TRBV10-3	TRBJ2-7	.	.	CAISEDSSLYEQYF	TGTGCCATCAGTGAAGACAGCTCCCTCTACGAGCAGTACTTC
TRBV3-1/TRBV3-2	TRBJ2-7	.	.	CASSSGYSFNTGEQYF	TGTGCCAGCAGCTCGGGATACAGTTTTAATACCGGGGAGCAGTACTTC
TRBV19	TRBJ1-6	.	.	CAVGLRGSPLHF	TGTGCAGTGGGGCTTAGGGGTTCACCCCTCCACTTT
TRBV13	TRBJ2-1	.	.	CASSTHSEQFF	TGTGCCAGCAGCACACATTCTGAGCAGTTCTTC
TRBV9	TRBJ2-2	.	.	CASSVAAGRNTGELFF	TGTGCCAGCAGCGTAGCGGCAGGCCGCAACACCGGGGAGCTGTTTTTT
TRBV3-1/TRBV3-2	TRBJ1-2	.	TRBD1	CASSQDLAGGGYTF	TGTGCCAGCAGCCAAGATTTGGCAGGGGGTGGCTACACCTTC
TRBV19	TRBJ1-1	.	.	CASSIGEGEITEAFF	TGTGCCAGTAGTATAGGAGAGGGTGAGATCACTGAAGCTTTCTTT